Ten or more counts support the clone carrying this T cell receptor (beta chain). Its antigen is unknown. These data originate in a study of T cells in Graves' hyperthyroidism and ophthalmopathy. Study results and limitations: Researchers report that a 13 V-J model separated ophthalmopathy from stable hyperthyroidism.

CDR1 MNHEY and CDR2 SMNVEV come from the germline V gene (reference sequence). The CDR3 is 15 residues long. Trimming took off 5 bases at V and 3 bases at J, with 14 bases between the two ends. Not enrolled were patients with uncontrolled infection, other autoimmune disease, pregnancy or lactation. Clinical symptoms, serum thyroxine and TRAb, thyroid ultrasound and orbital computed tomography together formed the diagnostic basis. RNA transcripts served as the template for amplifying TCR beta CDR3 regions. The HTBI set primed first-round TCR CDR3 RT-PCR. TCRdb recomputed calls from the multiplex PCR reads with MiXCR, one row per CDR3 protein. Of 600,000 or so distinct CDR3 sequences in the sample, 15% to 20% were seen once.

The TCR sequence derives from a woman aged 25 to 45 with Graves' hyperthyroidism. The chain recombines TRBV27 with TRBJ2-1; D possibly corresponds to TRBD2 (6 bases). The sequencing input was blood. The CDR3 nucleotides are TGTGCCAGCAGTAAGACGGGAGACTTCTACAATGAGCAGTTCTTC. This translates into CASSKTGDFYNEQFF.